This TCR beta chain was recovered during a study of cytomegalovirus exposure and HLA in healthy donors. Overall study: An earlier analysis identified more than 95 million unique TCR beta sequences in 170 million or so T cells.

Study-wide findings and caveats: Later findings reportedly placed an Asian-associated ancestry cluster below the roughly 700-donor mean for N-insertions. Roughly 170 TCR beta chains were listed as cytomegalovirus-associated.

On this clone: What it binds is not known.

Primers for the PCR totalled 60 Vbeta and 13 Jbeta. Measured with immunoSEQ multiplex PCR; TCRdb has only the in-frame clones, and not every one. The data show 95,000 to 150,000 clones, 83% seen once. The CDR3 covers 15 residues. Germline V gene data show CDR1 as ENHRY and CDR2 as SYGVKD. The ends were cut back, 9 bases at V and 4 bases at J, with 18 bases in the middle. The sequencing sample was made of PBMCs. The clonotype originates from a woman in her thirties or forties in good health and CMV-seropositive. V and J are TRBV10-3 and TRBJ2-2, with a tentative D call TRBD2 (7 bases). The DNA of the CDR3 is TGTGCCATTGGGGGCGGGAGTGGTATCACCGGGGAGCTGTTTTTT. This codes for CAIGGGSGITGELFF.